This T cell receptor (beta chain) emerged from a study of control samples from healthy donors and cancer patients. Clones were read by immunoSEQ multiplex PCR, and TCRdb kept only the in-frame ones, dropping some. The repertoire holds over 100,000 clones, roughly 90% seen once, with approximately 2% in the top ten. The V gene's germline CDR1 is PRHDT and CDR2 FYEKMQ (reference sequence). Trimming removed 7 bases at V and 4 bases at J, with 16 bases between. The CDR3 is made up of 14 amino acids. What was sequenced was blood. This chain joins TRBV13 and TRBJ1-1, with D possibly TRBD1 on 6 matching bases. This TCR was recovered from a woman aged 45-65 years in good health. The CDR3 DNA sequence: TGTGCCAGCACCCAGCCAGACAGGTTCACTGAAGCTTTCTTT. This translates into CASTQPDRFTEAFF. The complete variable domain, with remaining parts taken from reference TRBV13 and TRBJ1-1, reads AAGVIQSPRHLIKEKRETATLKCYPIPRHDTVYWYQQGPGQDPQFLISFYEKMQSDKGSIPDRFSAQQFSDYHSELNMSSLELGDSALYFCASTQPDRFTEAFFGQGTRLTVV.